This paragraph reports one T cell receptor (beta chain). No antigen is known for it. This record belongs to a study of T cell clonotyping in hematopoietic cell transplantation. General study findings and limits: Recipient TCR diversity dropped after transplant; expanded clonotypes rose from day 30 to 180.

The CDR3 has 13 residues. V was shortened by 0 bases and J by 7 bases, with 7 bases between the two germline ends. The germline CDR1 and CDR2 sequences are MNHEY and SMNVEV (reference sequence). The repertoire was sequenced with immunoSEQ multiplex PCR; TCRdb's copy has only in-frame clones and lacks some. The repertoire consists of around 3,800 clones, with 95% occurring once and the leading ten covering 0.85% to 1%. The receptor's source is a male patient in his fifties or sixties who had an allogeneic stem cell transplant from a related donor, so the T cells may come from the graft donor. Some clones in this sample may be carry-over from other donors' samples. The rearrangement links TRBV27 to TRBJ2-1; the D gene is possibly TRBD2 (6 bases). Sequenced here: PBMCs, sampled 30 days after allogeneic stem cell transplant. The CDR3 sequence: CASSLSRGNEQFF. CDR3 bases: TGTGCCAGCAGTTTATCGCGGGGTAATGAGCAGTTCTTC.